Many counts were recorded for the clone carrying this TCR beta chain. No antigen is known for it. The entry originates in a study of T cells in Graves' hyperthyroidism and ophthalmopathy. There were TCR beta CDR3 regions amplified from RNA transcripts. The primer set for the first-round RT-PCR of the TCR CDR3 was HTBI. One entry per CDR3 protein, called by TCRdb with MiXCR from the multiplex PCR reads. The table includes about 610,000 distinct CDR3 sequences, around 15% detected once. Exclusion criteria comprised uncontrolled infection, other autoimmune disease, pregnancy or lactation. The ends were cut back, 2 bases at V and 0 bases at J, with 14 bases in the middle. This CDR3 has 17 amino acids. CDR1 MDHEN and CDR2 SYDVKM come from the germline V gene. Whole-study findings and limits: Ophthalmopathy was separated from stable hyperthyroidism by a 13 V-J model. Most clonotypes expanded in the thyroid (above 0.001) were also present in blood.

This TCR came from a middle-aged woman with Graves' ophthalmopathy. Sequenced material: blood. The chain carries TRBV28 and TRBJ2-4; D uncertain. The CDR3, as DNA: TGTGCCAGCAGTTTAAACCCTTGGCAGCTAGCCAAAAACATTCAGTACTTC. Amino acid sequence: CASSLNPWQLAKNIQYF.